The entry below gives a single T cell receptor (beta chain) sequence along with its context. Which antigen it targets is not known. Nothing much larger sits one base from this clone, and base qualities are not available. The sample comes from a study of beta chain features in type 1 diabetes (dated by TCRdb to 2017 to 2018). With respect to the entire study: Patients and healthy donors did not differ in mean age, gender distribution, total cell number or subset yield. A total of roughly 100 million sorted cells were examined across all samples, and RNA yield correlated strongly with the number of cells per subset. The study compared TCRB repertoires of sorted circulating CD4+ T cell subsets between recently diagnosed type 1 diabetes patients and matched healthy donors. Whereas all 30 or so donors provided naive and central memory subsets, regulatory and stem cell-like memory subsets were isolated from just 8 patients and about 8 healthy donors. Overall study results and their limits: Patients with type 1 diabetes made fewer insertions and deleted more nucleotides at VDJ recombination sites, implying thymic rearrangement abnormalities. Type 1 diabetes patients showed a moderate but significant shortening of TCRB CDR3 length in all four CD4+ subsets. Shorter templates might be favored by PCR, yet because patient and control samples were amplified and corrected together, any such skew would affect both groups equally. Because small numbers of individuals were included in the HLA sub-analyses, any influence of HLA type on TCRB rearrangement was left unresolved. Because cDNA rather than genomic DNA was sequenced, highly expressing activated cells could have been over-represented, although no difference in activation and CD3 levels was found between groups. Naive, central memory and regulatory TCRB repertoires appeared to be more similar among patients than among healthy donors.

CDR1 and CDR2 are read off the germline V gene (reference sequence) as MNHNY and SVGAGI. V trim: 2 bases; J trim: 6 bases; unmatched bases: 5. Reading from cysteine to phenylalanine, the CDR3 counts 15 amino acids. Here the CDR3 DNA is all that survives: 45 bases in frame from base 1. Each donor gave one peripheral blood draw, approximately 110 mL on average, collected into heparinised tubes. A BD FACSAria II was used to sort naive, central memory, regulatory and stem cell-like memory CD4+ T cells with a panel that included CD45RO, CCR7, CD25, CD127, CD95 and CD27. Every sorted population had a purity above 95%. PBMCs were isolated right away by Lymphoprep density gradient centrifugation and were stained directly, without culture. So that batch effects would be minimized, each experiment stained and sorted samples in pairs, pairing one healthy donor with one patient. The entire amount of isolated RNA was reverse transcribed using the High Capacity cDNA Reverse Transcription Kit, so the sequenced TCRB transcripts were expressed ones. Deep immunoSEQ sequencing was performed on naive, central memory and regulatory T cell samples, with an average of roughly 3.3 million total reads per sample. After sorted cells were lysed in RLT buffer, RNA was extracted with DNase-treated RNeasy Micro or Mini kits, with the choice depending on cell number. Each cell subset was processed on its own to prevent cross-contamination, while patient and healthy donor samples were processed together. Using the immunoSEQ multiplex PCR, TCRB sequences were amplified from cDNA into 87-bp fragments spanning the CDR3 region. Amplicons were sequenced on the Illumina HiSeq platform. On the study's bioinformatics: PCR bias was computationally corrected using synthetic template baselines, reads within Hamming distance 2 were collapsed, and singletons that could not be merged were discarded. Reads were aligned against IMGT so that V, D and J genes, CDR3 length and insertions or deletions at six rearrangement sites could be assigned. Within each subset, clonotype counts were normalized to the number of sorted cells before true diversity and Gini coefficients were calculated with the tcR R package. The overlap coefficient, calculated on TCRB nucleotide sequences, was used to measure repertoire sharing. As a proxy for the pre-selection repertoire, out-of-frame TCRB sequences from naive cells were analyzed. The source is immuneACCESS, and TCRdb retained only in-frame sequences with V and J called. Part of the clones is not carried over; for the studies checked, unresolved V genes explain less than half of this, and the remainder is unexplained. V and J calls and clone size are those listed in that table; D and trimming were worked out from the DNA. The sample includes 150,000 to 200,000 clones, with over 55% observed a single time. The ten largest clones add up to about 0.1% of the sample.

Source material: naive CD4+ T cells from blood. According to the study, the label for this sample's cell subset or site signals: true naive CD4+ T cells. This sequence was found in a man aged 25 to 45 with type 1 diabetes. Recombination joined TRBV6-6 with TRBJ1-5; 9 central nucleotides agree with TRBD1. The sequenced DNA: TGTGCCAGCAGTTACACGGACAGGGGTAGTCAGCCCCAGCATTTT. This gives the protein CASSYTDRGSQPQHF.